The 30 T cell receptor beta chains below all came from one sample that was sequenced in a study of blood T cell repertoires in COVID-19. Clones were sequenced by immunoSEQ multiplex PCR, and TCRdb holds only the in-frame ones, with some missing. The table shows 100,000 to 150,000 clones, with approximately 80% occurring only once. Sequenced: peripheral blood. The origin of the receptors is a man between 35 and 55 years old with active or convalescent COVID-19.

The chain combines TRBV6-5 with TRBJ2-7, with TRBD1 as a possible D gene (6 bases). V was pared by 8 bases and J by 2 bases, with 7 bases between. Per the germline V gene, CDR1 is MNHEY and CDR2 is SVGAGI. This CDR3 has 11 amino acids. The CDR3 protein is CASSGAYEQYF. DNA of the CDR3: TGTGCCAGCTCAGGGGCCTACGAGCAGTACTTC.

This chain links TRBV7-9 with TRBJ1-2, with a weak D call TRBD1 (6 bases). CDR1 and CDR2 (germline): SEHNR, FQNEAQ (reference sequence). CDR3 size: 15 residues. Trimming shortened V by 0 bases and J by 8 bases, and 16 bases separated the two germline ends. DNA for the CDR3: TGTGCCAGCAGCTTAGCGGCCCTGACAGGTTTGGGCTACACCTTC. Amino acids: CASSLAALTGLGYTF.

CDR3 bases: TGTGCCAGCATGCCCCAGGCGAACTATGGCTACACCTTC. Translated, it gives CASMPQANYGYTF. The rearrangement joins TRBV12-3 or TRBV12-4 to TRBJ1-2; D gene ambiguous. V gave up 7 bases and J gave up 2 bases, with 11 bases separating them. This CDR3 contains 13 residues.

The chain employs TRBV7-7 and TRBJ2-1; the D is unclear. Germline V gives CDR1 SSHAT, CDR2 FNYEAQ (reference sequence). CDR3 length: 13 amino acids. V gave up 0 bases and J gave up 5 bases, with 5 bases separating them. The CDR3 DNA follows: TGTGCCAGCAGCTTAGCTAGTAACAATGAGCAGTTCTTC. Protein: CASSLASNNEQFF.

V gene TRBV12-5 combines with J gene TRBJ1-4; tentatively, D is TRBD1 (6 bases). CDR3 length: 15 residues. The germline V gene has CDR1 LGHNT and CDR2 FRNRAP. Between the trimmed V and J ends, which lost 5 bases and 0 bases, there was a span of 10 bases. DNA of the CDR3: TGTGCTAGTGGTCAAGGACAGTCAACTAATGAAAAACTGTTTTTT. Residues: CASGQGQSTNEKLFF.

This sequence joins TRBV25-1 and TRBJ1-2; a possible D gene is TRBD1 (5 bases). Germline-derived CDR1 and CDR2 are MGHDK and SYGVNS. Trimming left V 3 bases short and J 5 bases short, with 19 bases between. The CDR3 loop spans 16 amino acids. The CDR3 sequence is CASSEGGQGLLYGYTF. CDR3 nucleotides: TGTGCCAGCAGTGAGGGAGGGCAGGGATTGTTATATGGCTACACCTTC.

This rearrangement joins TRBV29-1 to TRBJ2-1; 8 nucleotides line up with TRBD1. The CDR3 covers 14 residues. CDR1 is SQVTM and CDR2 is ANQGSEA in the germline V gene. The V gene end was trimmed by 1 base and the J gene end by 10 bases; junction bases not matched to a gene: 9. The chain's CDR3 is CSVEVVRGRFEQFF. CDR3 DNA sequence: TGCAGCGTTGAAGTAGTCAGGGGGCGATTCGAGCAGTTCTTC.

V is TRBV6-6 and J is TRBJ1-5; unclear D gene. Germline loops: CDR1 MNHNY, CDR2 SVGAGI (reference sequence). CDR3 length: 16 residues. The ends were cut back, 8 bases at V and 1 base at J, with 18 bases in the middle. The CDR3 reads CASSPSHSGSNQPQHF. The CDR3 DNA reads TGTGCCAGCTCCCCTTCACACAGCGGCAGCAATCAGCCCCAGCATTTT.

V is TRBV4-1 and J is TRBJ2-5, with TRBD1 matching 7 bases. In germline, CDR1 is MGHRA, CDR2 YSYEKL. V shed 0 bases and J 3 bases; nucleotides not matched to a gene: 4. The CDR3 extends over 15 amino acids. The CDR3 sequence is CASSQDWGQKETQYF. In DNA, the CDR3 is TGCGCCAGCAGCCAAGATTGGGGACAGAAAGAGACCCAGTACTTC.

This clone has only one observation. This rearrangement joins TRBV6-5 to TRBJ1-1; 7 positions agree with TRBD1. This CDR3 contains 15 residues. Germline V gives CDR1 MNHEY, CDR2 SVGAGI. V shed 4 bases, J shed 0 bases, and the junction held 5 bases outside the gene matches. CDR3 DNA: TGTGCCAGCAGTTCCCTCGGGACAGTGAACACTGAAGCTTTCTTT. Translation: CASSSLGTVNTEAFF.

V and J are TRBV6-5 and TRBJ1-4; D gene ambiguous. The V gene lost 0 bases and the J gene lost 9 bases, with 8 bases spanning the gap. Germline V gene sequence: CDR1 MNHEY, CDR2 SVGAGI. The CDR3 covers 13 residues. The CDR3 reads CASSYSPLQKLFF. The CDR3 DNA reads TGTGCCAGCAGTTACTCCCCACTCCAAAAACTGTTTTTT.

The V gene is TRBV5-1, the J gene TRBJ2-1; 8 bases align to TRBD1. V dropped 5 bases and J dropped 8; count of bases not matched to a gene: 12. This CDR3 has 15 residues. The germline V gene has CDR1 SGHRS and CDR2 YFSETQ. Here the CDR3 DNA reads TGCGCCAGCAGACCCTTCCCCGGGACAGGCGATGAGCAGTTCTTC. Residues: CASRPFPGTGDEQFF.

The chain uses TRBV7-3 and TRBJ1-2, with D unclear. The germline V and J ends were trimmed by 2 bases and 7 bases, with 11 bases remaining between them. This CDR3 is built from 13 residues. Germline V gene lookup returns CDR1 SGHTA and CDR2 FQGTGA. In DNA, the CDR3 is TGTGCCAGCAGCTTAGACTACGGGAGTGGCTACACCTTC. Residues: CASSLDYGSGYTF.

This clone was found a few times. The chain links TRBV6-1 to TRBJ2-7, with 7 nucleotides matching TRBD1. With 3 bases clipped from V and 5 bases from J, the junction kept 7 bases outside the gene matches. The CDR3 consists of 14 residues. CDR1 and CDR2 from the germline V gene are MNHNS and SASEGT. The CDR3 spells CASSDGTELDEQYF. DNA for the CDR3: TGTGCCAGCAGTGATGGGACAGAGCTAGACGAGCAGTACTTC.

The chain recombines TRBV5-1 with TRBJ1-1; TRBD1 aligns across 9 bases. This CDR3 is built from 15 residues. V was clipped by 0 bases and J by 4 bases; unmatched bases: 4. Germline V CDR1 and CDR2: SGHRS, YFSETQ. CDR3 protein: CASSLALQGATEAFF. The CDR3 DNA reads TGCGCCAGCAGCTTGGCCCTACAGGGGGCCACTGAAGCTTTCTTT. Supplemented by reference TRBV5-1 and TRBJ1-1, the full variable domain reads KAGVTQTPRYLIKTRGQQVTLSCSPISGHRSVSWYQQTPGQGLQFLFEYFSETQRNKGNFPGRFSGRQFSNSRSEMNVSTLELGDSALYLCASSLALQGATEAFFGQGTRLTVV.

The chain carries TRBV29-1 and TRBJ1-4; weak D call: TRBD1 (6 bases). The CDR3 runs 15 residues. V lost 0 bases and J 4 bases, leaving 12 bases between the germline ends. CDR1 is SQVTM and CDR2 is ANQGSEA in the germline V gene. CDR3 bases: TGCAGCGTTGAAGAAGGAGCAGGGGTTAATGAAAAACTGTTTTTT. This sequence encodes CSVEEGAGVNEKLFF.

The V gene is TRBV3-1 (or the pseudogene TRBV3-2), the J gene TRBJ2-2; 9 bases line up with TRBD2. Germline V gene lookup returns CDR1 LGHDT and CDR2 YNNKEL (reference sequence). This CDR3 is 14 amino acids long. V dropped 5 bases and J dropped 6; count of bases not matched to a gene: 4. Written as DNA, the CDR3 is TGTGCCAGCAGCGTAAGGACTAGCGCCGGGGAGCTGTTTTTT. Protein sequence: CASSVRTSAGELFF.

V is TRBV5-1 and J is TRBJ2-1, with D unresolved. Germline V gene lookup returns CDR1 SGHRS and CDR2 YFSETQ. Trimming removed 2 bases at V and 4 bases at J, with 10 bases between. The CDR3 extends over 14 amino acids. The chain's CDR3 is CASSLATLYNEQFF. DNA of the CDR3: TGCGCCAGCAGCTTAGCGACTTTGTACAATGAGCAGTTCTTC.

V is TRBV12-3 or TRBV12-4 and J is TRBJ1-5; a possible D gene is TRBD1 (5 bases). The CDR3 sequence is 13 residues long. V dropped 5 bases and J dropped 5 bases, with 10 bases sitting between them. CDR3 residues: CASSTAGDQPQHF. As DNA, the CDR3 is TGTGCCAGCAGTACCGCGGGGGATCAGCCCCAGCATTTT.

The rearrangement joins TRBV9 to TRBJ2-5; D is possibly TRBD1 (5 bases). Germline V CDR1 and CDR2: SGDLS, YYNGEE. Trimming pared 6 bases from V and 4 bases from J, leaving 19 bases between. The CDR3 consists of 15 residues. As DNA, the CDR3 is TGTGCCAGCACCCCCCGGACCTCTCAGGGAGAGACCCAGTACTTC. Translated, it gives CASTPRTSQGETQYF.

V and J are TRBV6-1 and TRBJ2-5; D perhaps matches TRBD1 (6 bases). CDR3 length equals 14 residues. V lost 1 base to trimming and J lost 5 bases, with 11 bases between them. Germline-derived CDR1 and CDR2 are MNHNS and SASEGT. CDR3 amino acids: CASSEGARGETQYF. CDR3 nucleotides: TGTGCCAGCAGTGAAGGGGCGAGGGGGGAGACCCAGTACTTC.

The chain is built from TRBV29-1 and TRBJ1-4; TRBD1 might be the D (6 bases). CDR3 length: 13 residues. The germline CDR1 and CDR2 sequences are SQVTM and ANQGSEA. The CDR3 loop reads CSATGRENEKLFF. CDR3 DNA sequence: TGCAGTGCTACAGGGCGTGAGAATGAAAAACTGTTTTTT.

With regard to this clone: The sample holds other DNA sequences that translate to the same CDR3. The chain combines TRBV11-2 with TRBJ1-1; 9 nucleotides agree with TRBD1. Trimming cost V 5 bases and J 1 base; bases outside gene matches: 2. The germline gives CDR1 SGHAT, CDR2 FQNNGV. The CDR3 extends over 14 amino acids. This chain's CDR3 is CASSPGQGNTEAFF. DNA for the CDR3: TGTGCCAGCAGCCCGGGACAGGGGAACACTGAAGCTTTCTTT.

As for this clone: One end of the junction varies from germline; a read error may be responsible. The rearrangement joins TRBV5-6 to TRBJ2-5; a possible D gene is TRBD2 (5 bases). CDR3 length equals 15 residues. Germline V gene lookup returns CDR1 SGHDT and CDR2 YYEEEE. DNA of the CDR3: TGTGCCAGCAGCCCTGCCGGGATCTTAAAAGAGGCCCAGTACTTC. It yields the protein CASSPAGILKEAQYF.

The gene calls are TRBV6-5 and TRBJ2-7; possibly TRBD1 for D (5 bases). This CDR3 has 13 residues. Trimming took off 11 bases at V and 4 bases at J, with 18 bases between the two ends. The V gene's germline CDR1 is MNHEY and CDR2 SVGAGI. The CDR3 spells CAASWQGVYEQYF. The CDR3 coding sequence is TGTGCCGCCTCATGGCAGGGTGTGTACGAGCAGTACTTC.

CDR3 coding DNA: TGTGCCAGCAGTTTTGTTCCGGGGGATGAGCAGTTCTTC. This encodes CASSFVPGDEQFF. The chain joins TRBV12-3 or TRBV12-4 to TRBJ2-1; maybe TRBD2 (6 bases). This CDR3 comprises 13 residues. V lost 3 bases to trimming and J lost 8 bases, with 11 bases between them.

This chain links TRBV5-1 with TRBJ2-7, with 9 bases matching TRBD1. Germline lookup yields CDR1 SGHRS and CDR2 YFSETQ. After removal of 4 bases from V and 5 bases from J, the junction contained 10 bases not matched to a gene. This CDR3 has 15 amino acids. CDR3 residues: CASSPITGGWDEQYF. The CDR3 DNA is TGCGCCAGCAGCCCTATTACAGGGGGCTGGGACGAGCAGTACTTC.

The chain has TRBV27 and TRBJ1-1; TRBD1 might be the D (5 bases). The CDR3 extends over 13 amino acids. Germline lookup yields CDR1 MNHEY and CDR2 SMNVEV (reference sequence). V gave up 7 bases and J gave up 5 bases, with 14 bases separating them. CDR3 in amino acids: CASNLRGGTEAFF. The CDR3 coding sequence is TGTGCCAGCAATCTGAGGGGAGGGACTGAAGCTTTCTTT.

The CDR3 sequence: CASSLDVAYEQYF. CDR3 nucleotide sequence: TGTGCCAGCAGCTTAGATGTAGCCTACGAGCAGTACTTC. The rearrangement uses TRBV11-2 and TRBJ2-7; D not certain. CDR3 length equals 13 residues. Deletions cut 0 bases from V and 2 bases from J, with 5 bases between. Per the germline V gene, CDR1 is SGHAT and CDR2 is FQNNGV. The full variable domain, with the rest looked up from reference TRBV11-2 and TRBJ2-7, is EAGVAQSPRYKIIEKRQSVAFWCNPISGHATLYWYQQILGQGPKLLIQFQNNGVVDDSQLPKDRFSAERLKGVDSTLKIQPAKLEDSAVYLCASSLDVAYEQYFGPGTRLTVT.

The chain recombines TRBV6-6 with TRBJ1-1; 7 positions agree with TRBD1. Trimming removed 3 bases from V and 2 bases from J; junction bases left unmatched: 6. Per the germline V gene, CDR1 is MNHNY and CDR2 is SVGAGI (reference sequence). The CDR3 consists of 15 residues. CDR3 in DNA: TGTGCCAGCAGTTATGGTCAGGGGGTTAACACTGAAGCTTTCTTT. It is translated as CASSYGQGVNTEAFF.